A single sample is the source of the 2 T cell receptor beta chains below, sequenced in a study of blood T cells in healthy people across ages. Together with a sample-barcoded 5' primer, a J-beta primer mix was included in a second PCR lasting roughly 6 to 12 cycles. TCRdb re-analysed the 5' RACE reads in MiXCR, keeping a single row per CDR3 protein. The sample shows some 1.8 million distinct CDR3 sequences, roughly two fifths of them seen only once. The sequencing sample was made of blood. All receptors come from a human donor in good health.

V gene TRBV7-2 combines with J gene TRBJ2-7, with D possibly matching TRBD1 (6 bases). V was trimmed by 5 bases and J by 2 bases, leaving 16 bases between them. The CDR3 totals 15 residues. From germline, CDR1 is SGHTA and CDR2 FQGNSA. The CDR3 region has the DNA TGTGCCAGCAGCCGCGACAGGTTTGGGACCTACGAGCAGTACTTC. It encodes CASSRDRFGTYEQYF.

The chain recombines TRBV20-1 with TRBJ2-7, with TRBD2 matching 12 bases. Germline CDR1 is DFQATT and CDR2 is SNEGSKA (reference sequence). This CDR3 is built from 15 residues. With 4 bases clipped from V and 6 bases from J, the junction kept 10 bases outside the gene matches. CDR3 amino acids: CSAIGLAGGAVEQYV. CDR3 coding DNA: TGCAGTGCTATAGGGCTAGCGGGGGGGGCCGTCGAGCAGTACGTC.